This T cell receptor (beta chain) was documented in a study of blood T cell repertoires in COVID-19. Across the study: The United States, Italy and Spain were the sources of the acute and convalescent COVID-19 samples. The analysed material was cDNA or gDNA that came from T cells, B-cell-depleted T cells, or PBMCs.

Original analysis: Estimated nucleated cell counts came from reference gene primer amplification. Using immunoSEQ multiplex PCR, the repertoire was profiled, and TCRdb retains in-frame clones only, with some absent. D and trimming come from the DNA, and the V and J calls and clone size come from that table. The sample yields some 58,000 clones, 85% to 90% seen once. Specimen: peripheral blood. The sequence derives from a man aged 50 to 60 with acute or convalescent COVID-19.

Written as DNA, the CDR3 is TGTGCCAGCAGCCCCCAGGGGGCCAGGGGGAATTCACCCCTCCACTTT. Protein: CASSPQGARGNSPLHF. The rearrangement joins TRBV5-6 to TRBJ1-6; TRBD1 agrees at 8 bases. Germline V gene lookup returns CDR1 SGHDT and CDR2 YYEEEE. V lost 4 bases and J lost 7; bases outside the gene matches: 10. The CDR3 length is 16 residues.